This TCR beta chain derives from a study of T cell responses to AZD1222 COVID-19 vaccine. As concerns this clone: The target antigen is unknown.

Sequencing used immunoSEQ multiplex PCR; TCRdb keeps in-frame clones, though not all of them. The repertoire includes 110,000 or so clones, about 91% of them detected once, and over 6.5% sits in the top ten. Overall study results and limits: Spike-wide vaccine-associated CD4 TCRs dominated at 160-218 and 743-854. Close to half of all spike-specific TCRs reportedly target regions of the variants that are unmutated. Vaccination with two AZD1222 doses was followed by a rise in Spike-specific TCR breadth and depth.

The V gene lost 8 bases and the J gene lost 4 bases, with 20 bases spanning the gap. Germline-derived CDR1 and CDR2 are MNHEY and SVGAGI. The CDR3 is made up of 15 amino acids. This specimen consisted of peripheral blood, obtained on day 0 of AZD1222 vaccination. The rearrangement links TRBV6-5 to TRBJ1-1; a possible D gene is TRBD1 (6 bases). This TCR was recovered from an adult in good health. The CDR3 sequence is CASRRGGARGTEAFF. The CDR3, as DNA: TGTGCCAGCCGAAGGGGGGGGGCGCGGGGCACTGAAGCTTTCTTT.